The T cell receptor beta chain under discussion was sequenced for a study of blood T cell repertoires in COVID-19. About the research overall: Sources were T cells, B-cell-depleted T cells, or PBMCs; the material itself was cDNA or gDNA.

Original analysis: Quantification of nucleated cells was approximated via reference gene primer amplification. Assay: immunoSEQ multiplex PCR; the TCRdb copy retains only in-frame clones and omits some. That table gives V, J and clone size, and the DNA gave D and trimming. The table has 170,000 or so clones, around nine tenths seen once. Germline V gene sequence: CDR1 KGHDR, CDR2 SFDVKD. After removal of 4 bases from V and 3 bases from J, the junction contained 3 bases not matched to a gene. This CDR3 contains 15 residues. Enrollment of patients from Seattle took place during active infection, with longitudinal follow-up.

The J gene is TRBJ1-1, the V gene TRBV24-1, with 11 bases matching TRBD1. The receptor comes from a man aged 60 to 75 with COVID-19, enrolled during active disease. The sample taken for sequencing was peripheral blood. CDR3 sequence (DNA): TGTGCCACCAGTGACCTGGGACAGGGGGACACTGAAGCTTTCTTT. Amino acids: CATSDLGQGDTEAFF.